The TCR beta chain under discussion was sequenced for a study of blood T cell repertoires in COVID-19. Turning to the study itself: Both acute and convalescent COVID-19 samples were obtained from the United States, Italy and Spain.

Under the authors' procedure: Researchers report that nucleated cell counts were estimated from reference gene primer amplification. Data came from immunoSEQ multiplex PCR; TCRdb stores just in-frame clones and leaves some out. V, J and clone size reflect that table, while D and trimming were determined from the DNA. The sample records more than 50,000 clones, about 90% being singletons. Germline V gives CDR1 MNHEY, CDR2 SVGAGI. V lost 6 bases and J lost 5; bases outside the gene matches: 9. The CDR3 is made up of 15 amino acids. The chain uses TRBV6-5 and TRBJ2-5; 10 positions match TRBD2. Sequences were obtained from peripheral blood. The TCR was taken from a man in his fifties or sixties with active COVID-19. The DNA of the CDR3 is TGTGCCAGCAGAGCAGCGGGAGGGCCTGGGGAGACCCAGTACTTC. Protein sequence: CASRAAGGPGETQYF.